The 5 T cell receptor beta chains presented below share a single source sample, sequenced in a study of T cell repertoires in ileal Crohn's disease. As to time point: neoterminal ileum biopsy at postoperative endoscopy, about 6 months after surgery. Here immunoSEQ multiplex PCR was the method, and the copy in TCRdb shows in-frame clones only, minus some. The repertoire consists of over 9,000 clones, with approximately 81% occurring once and the leading ten covering around 16%. The material sequenced was ileal tissue. Receptors originate from an adult with Crohn's disease.

The J gene is TRBJ1-3, the V gene TRBV30; no clear D. The CDR3 consists of 13 residues. Trimming took 0 bases from V and 4 from J, leaving 7 bases between them. Germline-derived CDR1 and CDR2 are GTSNPN and SVGIG (reference sequence). The CDR3: CAWSVNGGNTIYF. CDR3 coding DNA: TGTGCCTGGAGTGTAAACGGGGGAAACACCATATATTTT.

CDR3 DNA: TGTGCCAGCAGCCCGATACGGTCGAACACCGGGGAGCTGTTTTTT. It yields the protein CASSPIRSNTGELFF. The chain couples TRBV7-3 to TRBJ2-2; D is undetermined. CDR3 length: 15 amino acids. Trimming shortened V by 5 bases and J by 0 bases, and 10 bases separated the two germline ends. Germline values: CDR1 SGHTA, CDR2 FQGTGA.

The chain carries TRBV19 and TRBJ1-3; TRBD1 aligns across 7 bases. V shed 6 bases and J 3 bases; nucleotides not matched to a gene: 2. Germline lookup yields CDR1 LNHDA and CDR2 SQIVND (reference sequence). The CDR3 consists of 13 residues. CDR3 residues: CASSRGSGNTIYF. Written as DNA, the CDR3 is TGTGCCAGTAGCAGGGGGAGTGGAAACACCATATATTTT.

V usage is TRBV23-1 and J usage is TRBJ2-7, with D tentatively TRBD2 (5 bases). TRBV23-1 is reported as an ORF; its role is uncertain. This CDR3 has 14 amino acids. Trimming shortened V by 0 bases and J by 7 bases, and 13 bases separated the two germline ends. The CDR3 sequence: CASSQSTETGEQYF. The CDR3 DNA reads TGCGCCAGCAGTCAATCGACCGAAACGGGGGAGCAGTACTTC.

The chain uses TRBV2 and TRBJ2-3; 8 bases align to TRBD2. In germline, CDR1 is SNHLY, CDR2 FYNNEI. The CDR3 spans 15 residues. The junction had 8 bases not matched to a gene; V was cut back by 4 bases and J by 5 bases. The CDR3 nucleotides read TGTGCCAGCAGTGGTCCCGGGAGGGCCGGAGATACGCAGTATTTT. Protein: CASSGPGRAGDTQYF. The variable domain in full, with the rest retrieved from reference TRBV2 and TRBJ2-3, is EPEVTQTPSHQVTQMGQEVILRCVPISNHLYFYWYRQILGQKVEFLVSFYNNEISEKSEIFDDQFSVERPDGSNFTLKIRSTKLEDSAMYFCASSGPGRAGDTQYFGPGTRLTVL.